This is a list of T cell receptor beta chains from one sample in a study of T-cell reconstitution after alpha-beta-depleted transplantation in children. Each CDR3 protein gets one entry after TCRdb re-called the PCR reads with MiXCR. The sample yields 500,000 to 750,000 distinct CDR3 sequences, 10% to 15% seen once. The source was PBMCs, mostly from graft donor cells, collected 360 days after TCRalphabeta/CD19-depleted stem cell transplant. These receptors came from a male patient younger than 18 who had a stem cell transplant for acute myeloid leukemia, so the T cells may come from the graft donor. The conserved cysteine and the conserved F or W are not part of the CDR3 here. Each record gives: J gene, V gene, clone size, CDR3 protein. Expanded clones are given a class, and other clones once, few, many or no size at all.

TRBJ2-3 | TRBV6-2/TRBV6-3 | few | ASSPRIAGMVDTQY
TRBJ2-1 | TRBV5-1 | many | ASSRGLGLDEQF
TRBJ2-7 | TRBV11-2 | NA | ASSSKKEGPHEQY
TRBJ2-1 | TRBV7-6 | NA | ASSLGGQGHSYNEQF
TRBJ2-7 | TRBV5-1 | few | ASTSQGIYEQY
TRBJ1-1 | TRBV29-1 | NA | SAAGVVVNTEAF
TRBJ2-7 | TRBV9 | NA | ASSRDGVSYEQY
TRBJ2-3 | TRBV7-6 | NA | ASSNPRQDPDTDTQY
TRBJ1-5 | TRBV28 | NA | ASSPGFQPQH
TRBJ1-6 | TRBV11-2 | NA | ASSTVTNSPLH
TRBJ2-3 | TRBV29-1 | NA | SVGGLANTDTQY
TRBJ2-2 | TRBV4-3 | many | ASSQGGTFYTGELF
TRBJ2-3 | TRBV20-1 | many | SAGIAGVTDTQY
TRBJ2-3 | TRBV5-8 | NA | ASSFHSSGRRADTQY
TRBJ2-7 | TRBV20-1 | NA | SAMGSGNYEQY
TRBJ2-3 | TRBV7-9 | few | ASSLNGLPTDTQY
TRBJ2-3 | TRBV28 | NA | ASSLVRVQRPDTQY
TRBJ2-2 | TRBV11-2 | few | ASSLSAGGAGELF
TRBJ2-2 | TRBV28 | many | ASFQSGRTGELF
TRBJ2-4 | TRBV7-2 | NA | ASSLESVARNIQY
TRBJ2-1 | TRBV5-5 | few | ASSFFLAGGTYNEQF
TRBJ2-7 | TRBV20-1 | NA | SARPPTSGSYYEQY
TRBJ2-7 | TRBV28 | NA | ASRWDYPGEQY
TRBJ1-1 | TRBV28 | few | ASSRGGNTEAF
TRBJ2-7 | TRBV6-5 | NA | ASSYSRRGAYEQY
TRBJ2-1 | TRBV7-2 | many | ASSLGLAGLPYNEQF
TRBJ1-4 | TRBV28 | few | ASGPGGREKLF
TRBJ2-2 | TRBV20-1 | few | SAREDPNTGELF
TRBJ2-1 | TRBV27 | few | ASSLLGLADHNEQF
TRBJ2-7 | TRBV18 | many | ASSPLVLSHPYEQY
TRBJ1-6 | TRBV28 | NA | ASSFSGEGTYNSPLH
TRBJ2-3 | TRBV4-3 | few | ASSQDPPGGADTQY
TRBJ2-3 | TRBV21-1 | NA | ASRRPSTRISTDTQY
TRBJ2-5 | TRBV21-1 | NA | ASEETQY
TRBJ2-1 | TRBV5-1 | NA | ASSGGTPGNEQF
TRBJ2-1 | TRBV7-9 | many | ASTFSLLSYNEQF
TRBJ2-7 | TRBV30 | few | ALCSSGTGDCSYEQY
TRBJ2-2 | TRBV6-1 | NA | ASSGYRVPGELF
TRBJ2-7 | TRBV7-2 | few | ASSRPGLAVSYEQY
TRBJ2-7 | TRBV2 | NA | ASRTWQGRNHEQY
TRBJ2-7 | TRBV7-2 | many | ASSLGSSGRAYEQY
TRBJ2-7 | TRBV11-2 | NA | ASSPFTGQGSRSYEQY
TRBJ1-2 | TRBV29-1 | few | SVDPQPYSVGGYT
TRBJ2-2 | TRBV15 | many | ATSRTAGTENTGELF
TRBJ2-2 | TRBV4-3 | NA | ASSQALAGAPATGELF
TRBJ2-7 | TRBV28 | few | ASSPWKGWDYEQY
TRBJ2-1 | TRBV28 | NA | ASSLFRWGGREIEQF
TRBJ2-1 | TRBV13 | many | ASSAGLVYNEQF
TRBJ2-3 | TRBV29-1 | many | SVKGRSTDTQY
TRBJ2-7 | TRBV10-2 | many | ASRPLAFYEQY